The rows below give T cell receptor beta chains drawn from one sample of a study of blood T cell repertoires in COVID-19. The protocol was immunoSEQ multiplex PCR, while the TCRdb copy is restricted to in-frame clones and leaves out a portion. The sample yields 150,000 to 200,000 clones, about 77% seen once. The sequenced sample consisted of peripheral blood. The receptors derive from an elderly woman with active or convalescent COVID-19. Each CDR3 is given with its conserved first and last residue. D genes are given only for firm matches. Rows may omit the clone size; those that give it use once, few, many or a size class.

clone_size: .; d_call: TRBD1; v_call: TRBV9; j_call: TRBJ1-2; cdr3_aa: CASSPSTGDYGYTF; cdr3_nt: TGTGCCAGCAGCCCATCGACAGGGGACTATGGCTACACCTTC
clone_size: .; d_call: .; v_call: TRBV2; j_call: TRBJ1-3; cdr3_aa: CASSEALRGTIYF; cdr3_nt: TGTGCCAGCAGTGAAGCGCTTAGAGGGACCATATATTTT
clone_size: few; d_call: .; v_call: TRBV7-3; j_call: TRBJ1-1; cdr3_aa: CASSLGGLDTEAFF; cdr3_nt: TGTGCCAGCAGCTTAGGGGGCTTGGACACTGAAGCTTTCTTT
clone_size: few; d_call: .; v_call: TRBV19; j_call: TRBJ2-3; cdr3_aa: CASSIGGRGGTDTQYF; cdr3_nt: TGTGCCAGTAGTATCGGGGGGCGCGGGGGCACAGATACGCAGTATTTT
clone_size: .; d_call: .; v_call: TRBV6-5; j_call: TRBJ1-1; cdr3_aa: CASMTVNTEAFF; cdr3_nt: TGTGCCAGCATGACTGTGAACACTGAAGCTTTCTTT
clone_size: once; d_call: .; v_call: TRBV28; j_call: TRBJ2-7; cdr3_aa: CASSLDLGQAVYEQYF; cdr3_nt: TGTGCCAGCAGTCTCGATCTAGGTCAAGCGGTCTACGAGCAGTACTTC
clone_size: .; d_call: TRBD1; v_call: TRBV20-1; j_call: TRBJ1-1; cdr3_aa: CSATRTGEAFF; cdr3_nt: TGCAGTGCTACGCGGACAGGGGAAGCTTTCTTT
clone_size: .; d_call: TRBD1; v_call: TRBV28; j_call: TRBJ2-7; cdr3_aa: CASSSPGQGLGEQYF; cdr3_nt: TGTGCCAGCAGTTCCCCGGGACAGGGGCTGGGCGAGCAGTACTTC
clone_size: .; d_call: TRBD1; v_call: TRBV5-1; j_call: TRBJ1-3; cdr3_aa: CASSLDRGHNTIYF; cdr3_nt: TGCGCCAGCAGCCTGGACAGGGGGCACAACACCATATATTTT
clone_size: .; d_call: TRBD1; v_call: TRBV4-1; j_call: TRBJ1-2; cdr3_aa: CASSQGQGASGYTF; cdr3_nt: TGCGCCAGCAGCCAGGGGCAGGGGGCATCGGGCTACACCTTC
clone_size: .; d_call: .; v_call: TRBV6-5; j_call: TRBJ2-1; cdr3_aa: CASSPGWGSYNEQFF; cdr3_nt: TGTGCCAGCAGTCCAGGGTGGGGCTCCTACAATGAGCAGTTCTTC
clone_size: .; d_call: TRBD1; v_call: TRBV24-1; j_call: TRBJ2-2; cdr3_aa: CATSDDVPGQGTNTGELFF; cdr3_nt: TGTGCCACCAGTGACGATGTCCCGGGACAGGGAACGAACACCGGGGAGCTGTTTTTT
clone_size: .; d_call: TRBD1; v_call: TRBV27; j_call: TRBJ2-7; cdr3_aa: CASSSRLGQGAYEQYF; cdr3_nt: TGTGCCAGCAGTTCCCGACTCGGACAGGGGGCCTACGAGCAGTACTTC
clone_size: few; d_call: .; v_call: TRBV7-8; j_call: TRBJ1-1; cdr3_aa: CASSLVSLNTEAFF; cdr3_nt: TGTGCCAGCAGCTTAGTGAGTCTGAACACTGAAGCTTTCTTT